The T cell receptor beta chain under discussion was sequenced for a study of shared clonotypes between healthy human individuals. Notes on the study in general: The sole specimen, blood, was sampled, and tissue repertoires likely differ. Larger richness was generally estimated for naive than memory subsets.

Trimming removed 5 bases at V and 8 bases at J, with 12 bases between. The germline V gene has CDR1 SEHNR and CDR2 FQNEAQ (reference sequence). The CDR3 totals 12 residues. Original methodology: Filtering differed because ImmunoSEQ produced junction-only sequences that carried no quality scores. Data came from immunoSEQ multiplex PCR; TCRdb stores just in-frame clones and leaves some out. For V, J and clone size, that table is used; D and trimming come from the DNA. Altogether 2 million to 3 million clones are present, more than 85% being singletons, with the ten largest covering about 0.38%. As for this clone: Antigen unknown.

All donors were healthy HIV-negative adults lacking recent acute infections or vaccinations. Material for sequencing was naive CD4+ T cells from PBMCs. Subset specified: CD45RA+ positively selected. This sequence was found in a man in his late teens or twenties in good health. Some clones in this sample may be carry-over from other donors' samples. The rearrangement links TRBV7-9 to TRBJ1-2; D not resolved. CDR3: CASSLSSWGYTF. CDR3 in DNA: TGTGCCAGCAGCCTTTCCTCGTGGGGCTACACCTTC.